This record concerns one TCR beta chain sequence. What antigen it recognizes has not been identified. Base quality data are lacking; no much larger clone is found one base away. Using the deep immunoSEQ assay, TCR CDR3 regions were amplified from genomic DNA by multiplex PCR. Extracted genomic DNA from each cell subset was distributed evenly across all wells of several immunoSEQ 96-well plates, and each plate was treated as a replicate. For sorted subsets, roughly 200 ng of genomic DNA, equivalent to 30,000 or so T cell genomes, went into each replicate PCR. The purified libraries were quantified using a Qubit 3.0 fluorometer, sized with a Bioanalyzer 2100, and then quantified again using the KAPA Library Quantification kit. Each immunoSEQ 96-well plate was sequenced on its own single-read 150-cycle Illumina NextSeq 550 flow cell. As for the authors' bioinformatics: Because the immunoSEQ output held only junctional sequences and lacked quality scores, the filtering could not match the filtering applied to full-length reads. Sequences were annotated with PyIR, a Python wrapper for IgBLAST v1.9, using IMGT germline references to assign V/J genes and CDR3. Reads were removed for weak V/J assignments (E-value above 1e-6), missing CDR3, stop codons, out-of-frame junctions, or ambiguous translated residues. V3J clonotypes were defined as sequences sharing the same inferred V gene, J gene, and CDR3 amino acid sequence. To compute the percentage overlap between repertoires, the number of shared unique clonotypes was divided by the size of the smaller repertoire. Three approaches were used to assess repertoire richness: RTK rarefaction, the Chao1 estimator, and Recon v2.1 estimates of unobserved clonotypes. For all TCRbeta clonotypes obtained by the gDNA method from a handful of donors, generation probabilities were computed with OLGA. In its TCRdb copy, this immuneACCESS table keeps in-frame sequences only and misses some clones. Where compared with another copy, unresolved V genes explain less than half of these, and the others have no known cause. That table furnishes V, J and clone size, whereas the DNA furnished D and trimming. The sample table lists millions of clones, around 90% of them with a count of one. The ten most abundant clones make up roughly 0.14% of the sample.

V is pruned by 3 bases and J by 5 bases, leaving 3 bases of the junction without a gene match. Inclusive of the bounding cysteine and phenylalanine, the CDR3 is 15 residues long. The CDR3 DNA has 45 bases and is translated from base 1. The germline V gene provides CDR1 KGHSH and CDR2 LQKENI. This record comes from a study of shared clonotypes between healthy human individuals (dated by TCRdb to 2018 to 2021). Notes on the research overall: The cohort comprised two women and a few men aged 18 to 49 years. For each donor, CD4 naive and CD4 memory were each run on three plates, CD8 naive on two plates, and CD8 memory on one plate. To estimate repertoire size and how much clonotype sharing occurs between individuals, the study deeply sequenced the blood TCR repertoires of 4 to 6 healthy adults. Different laboratories and diverse techniques were used to prepare libraries and sequence TCR repertoires, to increase sequencing depth and limit assay-specific biases. Each donor's leukapheresis produced roughly between about 0.85 and 10 billion PBMCs. Broad study findings and their caveats: Compared with non-shared clonotypes, the clonotypes found in all four sorted-subset donors had higher generation probabilities. Because the study included only a small number of donors, the genetic and exposure-history diversity represented was limited. Based on pairwise subsampling, the degree of clonotype sharing among donors was expected to be affected by sequencing depth. Incomplete sequencing was indicated by rarefaction of sorted-subset datasets, despite the large sequencing depth. Sampling was restricted to blood, and TCR repertoires in tissue are likely to differ from TCR repertoires in blood. Sharing across a handful of donors was observed for approximately 5% of naive CD4, under 4% of naive CD8, 2.3% of memory CD4, and roughly 0.4% of memory CD8 clonotypes. Larger estimated clonotype richness was generally found for naive subsets than for memory subsets.

Donors were healthy HIV-negative adults with no recently reported acute infections or vaccinations. Only Caucasian adults living in Nashville, Tennessee, USA were represented among the donors. CD4+ T cells were enriched through magnetic negative selection, after which naive cells were positively selected on CD45RA and the remaining negative fraction served as the memory subset. Blood was obtained by leukapheresis, after which PBMCs were separated by Ficoll-Histopaque density gradient centrifugation and cryopreserved in liquid nitrogen vapor phase. Analytical flow cytometry was used to check the purity and quantity of each magnetically sorted T cell population. Genomic DNA was isolated from every sorted fraction and measured by UV absorbance on a Nanodrop 2000c.

This TCR derives from a young man in good health. The V and J genes are TRBV18 and TRBJ2-3; 12 middle bases align to TRBD2. Source material: naive CD4+ T cells sorted from blood. Reading the label with the study, this specimen's cell subset or site is: CD45RA+ positively selected. In nucleotides, the sequence is TGTGCCAGCTCACCCCTAGCGGGGGGGGTAGATACGCAGTATTTT. Its amino acids are CASSPLAGGVDTQYF.